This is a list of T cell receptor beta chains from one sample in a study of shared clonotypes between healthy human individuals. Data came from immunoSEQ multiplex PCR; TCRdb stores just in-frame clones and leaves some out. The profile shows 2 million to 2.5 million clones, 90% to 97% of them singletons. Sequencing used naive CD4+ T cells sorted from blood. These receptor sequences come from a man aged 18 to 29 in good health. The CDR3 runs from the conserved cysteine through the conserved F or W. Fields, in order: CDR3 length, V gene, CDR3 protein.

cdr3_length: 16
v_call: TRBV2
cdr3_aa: CAPLGGDRGLRETQYF

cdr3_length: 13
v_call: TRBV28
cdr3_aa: CASSSPGPEGYTF

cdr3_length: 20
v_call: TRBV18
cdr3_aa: CASAVKPRGLSGGTQETQYF

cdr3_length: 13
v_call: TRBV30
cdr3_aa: CAWSVLDNEKLFF

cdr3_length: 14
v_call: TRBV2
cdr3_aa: CASREQGGKETQYF

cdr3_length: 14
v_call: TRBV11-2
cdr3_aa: CASSLELAQETQYF

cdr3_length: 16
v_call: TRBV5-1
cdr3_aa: CASSSTPGTGSYEQYF

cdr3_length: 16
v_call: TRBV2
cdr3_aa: CASSEGRRTGLYEQYF

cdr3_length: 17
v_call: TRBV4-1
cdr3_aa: CATKGGLAGVVGETQYF

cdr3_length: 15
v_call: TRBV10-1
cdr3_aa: CASSEVAGGTDTQYF

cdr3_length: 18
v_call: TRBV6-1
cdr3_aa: CASSESRDRRVGYNEQFF

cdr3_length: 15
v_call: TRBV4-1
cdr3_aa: CASSQEGQGNSPLHF

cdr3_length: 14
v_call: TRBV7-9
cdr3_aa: CASSHGTGNQPQHF

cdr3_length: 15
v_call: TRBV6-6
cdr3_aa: CASSYSAGDVHEQYF

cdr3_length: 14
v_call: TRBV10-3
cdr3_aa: CAISEGILTDTQYF

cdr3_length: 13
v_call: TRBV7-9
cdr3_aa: CASSLAQGTEAFF

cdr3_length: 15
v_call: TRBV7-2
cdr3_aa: CATYLRDSSYNEQFF

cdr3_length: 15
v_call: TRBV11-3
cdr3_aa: CASSPGTANTGELFF

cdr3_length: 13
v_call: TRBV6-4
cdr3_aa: CASSQQGTNEQFF

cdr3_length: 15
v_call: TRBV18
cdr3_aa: CASSPVLRGPDGYTF

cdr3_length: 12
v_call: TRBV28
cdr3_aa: CASTLSNQPQHF

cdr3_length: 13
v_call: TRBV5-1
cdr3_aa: CASSLRVQETQYF

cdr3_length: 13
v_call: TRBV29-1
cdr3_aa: CSVQTGAYTEAFF

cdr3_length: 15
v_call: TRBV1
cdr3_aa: CTSSLGGRASYEQYF

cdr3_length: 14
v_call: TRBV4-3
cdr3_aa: CASSQEGSYYGYTF

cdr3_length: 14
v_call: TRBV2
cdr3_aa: CASRGRGFGEKLFF

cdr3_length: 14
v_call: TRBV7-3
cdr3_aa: CASSPSSDTDTQYF

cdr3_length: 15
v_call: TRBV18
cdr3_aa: CASSPGDGQFYEQYF

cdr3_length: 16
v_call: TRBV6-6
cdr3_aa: CASDQLGKGSTDTQYF

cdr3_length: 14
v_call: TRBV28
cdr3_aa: CASRTGSPNYGYTF

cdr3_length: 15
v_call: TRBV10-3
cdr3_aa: CAISNEGQGYEKLFF

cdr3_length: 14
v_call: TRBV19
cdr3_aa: CASSYRGLNTEAFF

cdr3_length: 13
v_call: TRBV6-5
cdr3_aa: CASRDSYNSPLHF

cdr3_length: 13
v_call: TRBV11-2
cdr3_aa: CASSSDLGGELFF

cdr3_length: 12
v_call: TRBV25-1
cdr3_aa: CATSTGAGGYTF

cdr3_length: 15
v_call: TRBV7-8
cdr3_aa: CASSLWRGAGDTQYF

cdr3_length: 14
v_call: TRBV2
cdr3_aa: CASRVGTSGSSPYF

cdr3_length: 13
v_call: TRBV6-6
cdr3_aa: CASSPGLPDTQYF

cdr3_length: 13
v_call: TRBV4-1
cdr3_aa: CASSQASAQPQHF

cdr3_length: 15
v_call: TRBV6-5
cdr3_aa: CASSSYTMQPYEQYF

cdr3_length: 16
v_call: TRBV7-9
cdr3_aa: CASSPLRGSNNQPQHF

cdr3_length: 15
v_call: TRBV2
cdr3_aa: CASHSGEVAKNIQYF

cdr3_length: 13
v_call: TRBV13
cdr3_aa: CASSRQASYGYTF

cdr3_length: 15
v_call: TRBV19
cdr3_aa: CASRGGVVGSRGYTF

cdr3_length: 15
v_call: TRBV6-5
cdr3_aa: CASRESSGGNSPLHF

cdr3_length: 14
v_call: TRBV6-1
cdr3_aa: CASSNGISNQPQHF

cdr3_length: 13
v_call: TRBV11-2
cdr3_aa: CASSLVGATEAFF

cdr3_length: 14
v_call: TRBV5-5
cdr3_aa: CASSHPGQGSEQYF

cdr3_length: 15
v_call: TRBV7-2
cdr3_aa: CASSSVGTGDYEQYF

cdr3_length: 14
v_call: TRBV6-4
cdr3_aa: CASSVAGGTDTQYF

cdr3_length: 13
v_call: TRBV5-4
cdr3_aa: CASSLEQSWGYTF